Shown below are 8 T cell receptor beta chains from a single sample sequenced in a study of beta chain features in type 1 diabetes. Study findings and constraints: When Type 1 diabetes patients were examined, their TCRB CDR3s proved moderately but significantly shorter in all four CD4+ subsets.

Their antigens remain unidentified. Reverse transcription of all isolated RNA meant that expressed TCRB transcripts were sequenced. Sequencing used immunoSEQ multiplex PCR; TCRdb keeps in-frame clones, though not all of them. Of over 600,000 clones in the sample, 9.5% to 15% were seen once. Sequencing was done on a sample of naive CD4+ T cells from blood. These receptors all come from a man in his thirties or forties with type 1 diabetes.

The CDR3 DNA reads TGTGCCAGCCGACAGGTCTATAATTCACCCCTCCACTTT. Its translation: CASRQVYNSPLHF. This chain uses TRBV6-5 with TRBJ1-6; D might be TRBD1 (6 bases). Trimming removed 8 bases at V and 3 bases at J, with 8 bases between. The CDR3 has 13 amino acids. The germline V gene encodes CDR1 MNHEY and CDR2 SVGAGI.

J is TRBJ2-3 and V is TRBV2; D not certain. V was trimmed by 0 bases and J by 0 bases, leaving 10 bases between them. Germline CDR1 and CDR2: SNHLY and FYNNEI. The CDR3 runs to 16 residues. As DNA, the CDR3 is TGTGCCAGCAGTGAAGCGCGGCAGTCTAGCACAGATACGCAGTATTTT. This codes for CASSEARQSSTDTQYF.

The gene calls are TRBV5-1 and TRBJ1-2; D remains unclear. Trimming cost V 2 bases and J 6 bases, with 14 bases left between them. Germline V gene sequence: CDR1 SGHRS, CDR2 YFSETQ. The CDR3 is 14 residues long. CDR3 coding DNA: TGCGCCAGCAGCTTAGAGCCGGACCATCATGGCTACACCTTC. Translation gives CASSLEPDHHGYTF.

The chain links TRBV9 to TRBJ2-3; TRBD2 aligns across 14 bases. This CDR3 spans 18 amino acids. The trim removed 2 bases at V and 0 bases at J, leaving 5 bases unmatched. CDR1 and CDR2 (germline): SGDLS, YYNGEE. The CDR3 is CASSVGTSGGTSTDTQYF. In DNA form, the CDR3 reads TGTGCCAGCAGCGTCGGGACTAGCGGGGGTACTAGCACAGATACGCAGTATTTT.

This clone has a handful of counts. The chain has TRBV30 and TRBJ1-4, with D uncertain. The CDR3 totals 15 residues. V gave up 0 bases and J gave up 0 bases, with 8 bases separating them. The germline gives CDR1 GTSNPN, CDR2 SVGIG (reference sequence). The CDR3 spells CAWSVNLSTNEKLFF. CDR3 sequence (DNA): TGTGCCTGGAGTGTAAACCTTTCAACTAATGAAAAACTGTTTTTT.

This chain joins TRBV25-1 and TRBJ2-7, with TRBD2 matching 7 bases. The CDR3 has 11 residues. Germline V gene lookup returns CDR1 MGHDK and CDR2 SYGVNS. CDR3 region: CPRGVRDEQYF. The CDR3, as DNA: TGTCCCCGGGGGGTAAGAGACGAGCAGTACTTC.

The chain carries TRBV28 and TRBJ2-7; the match to TRBD2 covers 8 bases. J gave up 3 bases and V 2 bases, and 6 bases lay outside the gene matches. CDR1 is MDHEN, CDR2 SYDVKM, per germline. This CDR3 has 15 residues. The CDR3 nucleotides are TGTGCCAGCAGTTTAGGGAGCGGGGGCAACTACGAGCAGTACTTC. Translating gives CASSLGSGGNYEQYF.

In this sample, this clone turned up a few times. V usage is TRBV11-3 and J usage is TRBJ2-5; D remains ambiguous. Deletions cut 5 bases from V and 5 bases from J, with 9 bases between. Germline V gives CDR1 SGHNT, CDR2 YENEEA. The CDR3 extends over 12 amino acids. The CDR3 loop reads CASSPPSETQYF. CDR3 bases: TGTGCCAGCAGCCCCCCCTCGGAGACCCAGTACTTC.